Below are 11 T cell receptor beta chains sequenced from a single sample in a study of blood T cells in healthy people across ages. PCR was performed a second time for about 6 to 11 cycles using a sample-barcoded 5' primer and a J-beta primer mix. One entry per CDR3 protein, called by TCRdb with MiXCR from the 5' RACE reads. The sample holds under 1,000,000 distinct CDR3 sequences, about half seen once. Sequencing was performed on blood. The source of these receptors is an elderly man in good health.

This clonotype was counted ten times or more. This rearrangement joins TRBV20-1 to TRBJ2-7; 7 bases are shared with TRBD2. This CDR3 has 12 amino acids. Looked up from germline, CDR1 is DFQATT and CDR2 is SNEGSKA (reference sequence). Losses at the gene ends were 5 bases for V and 2 bases for J; bases not matched to a gene: 3. The CDR3, as DNA: TGCAGTGCTCCCGGGACTACCTACGAGCAGTACTTC. This encodes CSAPGTTYEQYF.

The chain joins TRBV12-3 or TRBV12-4 to TRBJ1-6; 12 bases fit TRBD1. J gave up 5 bases and V 7 bases, and 3 bases lay outside the gene matches. The CDR3 runs to 15 residues. The DNA of the CDR3 is TGTGCCAGCAAGGGACAGGGGGCACATAATTCACCCCTCCACTTT. This gives the protein CASKGQGAHNSPLHF.

This clonotype was counted only a few times. This chain uses TRBV28 with TRBJ2-7; 7 bases align to TRBD1. Germline V lookup: CDR1 MDHEN, CDR2 SYDVKM. After removal of 10 bases from V and 2 bases from J, the junction contained 5 bases not matched to a gene. The CDR3 sequence is 12 residues long. The CDR3 DNA follows: TGTGCCACAGAGGGACAGACCTACGAGCAGTACTTC. It translates to CATEGQTYEQYF.

This rearrangement joins TRBV10-3 to TRBJ2-7, with 10 bases fitting TRBD2. This CDR3 has 14 residues. CDR1 is ENHRY, CDR2 SYGVKD, per germline. V lost 7 bases and J lost 2; bases outside the gene matches: 5. CDR3: CAINGAGGTYEQYF. CDR3 coding DNA: TGTGCCATCAACGGAGCGGGAGGGACCTACGAGCAGTACTTC.

This chain's CDR3 is CATSELGENTGELFF. CDR3 nucleotide sequence: TGTGCCACCAGTGAGTTGGGGGAGAACACCGGGGAGCTGTTTTTT. The chain joins TRBV24-1 to TRBJ2-2; D possibly matches TRBD1 or TRBD2 (5 bases each). The CDR3 has 15 residues. CDR1 and CDR2 from the germline V gene are KGHDR and SFDVKD. The V and J ends lost 4 bases and 1 base respectively, with 9 bases between them.

This clonotype was counted only a few times. The chain joins TRBV14 to TRBJ1-6; no definite D call. The CDR3 consists of 16 residues. Looked up from germline, CDR1 is SGHDN and CDR2 is FVKESK. The ends were cut back, 1 base at V and 7 bases at J, with 14 bases in the middle. Here the CDR3 DNA reads TGTGCCAGCAGCCAAGCAGTTTTAGGAGCCAATTCACCCCTCCACTTT. Translation gives CASSQAVLGANSPLHF.

There are a few counts of this clonotype. The rearrangement joins TRBV11-2 to TRBJ2-3; TRBD2 aligns across 15 bases. The CDR3 extends over 21 amino acids. V lost 1 base to trimming and J lost 0 bases; unmatched junction nucleotides: 11. Germline assignment: CDR1 SGHAT and CDR2 FQNNGV. CDR3 sequence: CASSLVAVGGLAGGSTDTQYF. The CDR3 DNA follows: TGTGCCAGCAGCTTAGTGGCGGTAGGCGGACTAGCGGGAGGGAGCACAGATACGCAGTATTTT.

This clonotype was found a few times. The chain employs TRBV6-1 and TRBJ2-3; 8 bases match TRBD2. The J segment lost 1 base and the V segment lost 6 bases, leaving 6 bases of the junction unmatched. CDR1 is MNHNS and CDR2 is SASEGT in the germline V gene. The CDR3 loop spans 15 amino acids. CDR3 amino acids: CASSLLAVGTDTQYF. DNA for the CDR3: TGTGCCAGCAGCTTACTAGCGGTGGGCACAGATACGCAGTATTTT.

J is TRBJ2-7 and V is TRBV7-2, with 8 positions matching TRBD1. Losses at the gene ends were 7 bases for V and 7 bases for J; bases not matched to a gene: 6. Germline V gene lookup returns CDR1 SGHTA and CDR2 FQGNSA. The CDR3 loop spans 12 amino acids. CDR3 sequence (DNA): TGTGCCAGCAAAACAGGGGGTTGGGAGCAGTACTTC. Translation gives CASKTGGWEQYF.

The chain combines TRBV4-3 with TRBJ2-1; 14 bases are a match to TRBD2. This CDR3 contains 19 residues. V was clipped by 0 bases and J by 1 base; unmatched bases: 5. Germline V gene data show CDR1 as LGHNA and CDR2 as YSLEER. In nucleotides, the CDR3 is TGCGCCAGCAGCCAAGAAGGACTAGCGGGGGGAGGGTCCTACAATGAGCAGTTCTTC. Translation: CASSQEGLAGGGSYNEQFF.

This clonotype appeared a few times. The rearrangement uses TRBV5-1 and TRBJ2-7, with a weak D call TRBD2 (6 bases). V lost 3 bases and J lost 2, with 9 bases in between. CDR3 length: 13 amino acids. Germline CDR1 and CDR2: SGHRS and YFSETQ. The CDR3 coding sequence is TGCGCCAGCAGCTCGGAGGGAACCTACGAGCAGTACTTC. This gives the protein CASSSEGTYEQYF.